The text below deals with one T cell receptor (beta chain). This entry comes from a study of human T cells and chemical hapten exposure. Study-wide background: It was small differences in pooled library volume that mainly caused per-sample TCR yields to vary.

CDR3 size: 13 residues. Germline assignment: CDR1 LNHDA and CDR2 SQIVND (reference sequence). Trimming took off 7 bases at V and 0 bases at J, with 9 bases between the two ends. Time point described: patch test 1, 2 weeks after DPC sensitization. Treatment indicated: therapeutic diphenylcyclopropenone sensitization with weekly scalp DPC. Separate cDNA molecules received unique molecular identifiers, which the library attached to them. TCRdb used MiXCR to reprocess the RACE reads, holding one entry per CDR3 protein. In the table there are about 71,000 distinct CDR3 sequences, 9.8% of which are singletons.

V and J are TRBV19 and TRBJ1-2; TRBD1 might be the D (5 bases). The sequence was obtained from a woman in her thirties or forties with alopecia areata. Some clones in this sample may be carry-over from other donors' samples. This specimen was whole blood, taken in connection with sensitization to the hapten diphenylcyclopropenone (DPC). CDR3 bases: TGTGCCAGTACCCGACAGCCTAACTATGGCTACACCTTC. Translated, it gives CASTRQPNYGYTF.